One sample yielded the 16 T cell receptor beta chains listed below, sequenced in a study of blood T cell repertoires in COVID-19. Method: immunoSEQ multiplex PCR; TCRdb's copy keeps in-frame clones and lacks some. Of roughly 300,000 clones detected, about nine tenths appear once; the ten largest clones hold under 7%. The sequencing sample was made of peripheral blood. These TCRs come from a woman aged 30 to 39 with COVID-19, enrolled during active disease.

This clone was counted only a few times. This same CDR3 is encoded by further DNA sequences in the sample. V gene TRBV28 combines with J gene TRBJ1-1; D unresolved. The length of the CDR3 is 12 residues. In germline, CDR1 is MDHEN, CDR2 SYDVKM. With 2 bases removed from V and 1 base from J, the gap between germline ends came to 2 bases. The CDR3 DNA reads TGTGCCAGCAGTTTACAGAACACTGAAGCTTTCTTT. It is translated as CASSLQNTEAFF.

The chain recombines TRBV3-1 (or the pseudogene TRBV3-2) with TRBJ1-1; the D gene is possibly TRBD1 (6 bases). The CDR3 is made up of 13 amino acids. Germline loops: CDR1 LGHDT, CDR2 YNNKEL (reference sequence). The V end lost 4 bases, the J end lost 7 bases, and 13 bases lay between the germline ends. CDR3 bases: TGTGCCAGCAGCCGAGACCCCAGGGGTGAAGCTTTCTTT. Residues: CASSRDPRGEAFF.

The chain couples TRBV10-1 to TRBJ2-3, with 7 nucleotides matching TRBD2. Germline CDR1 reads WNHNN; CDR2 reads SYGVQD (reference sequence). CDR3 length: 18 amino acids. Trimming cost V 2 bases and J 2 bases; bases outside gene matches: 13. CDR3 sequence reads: CASSEVGLADFYTDTQYF. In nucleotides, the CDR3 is TGCGCCAGCAGTGAGGTCGGTCTAGCGGACTTTTACACAGATACGCAGTATTTT.

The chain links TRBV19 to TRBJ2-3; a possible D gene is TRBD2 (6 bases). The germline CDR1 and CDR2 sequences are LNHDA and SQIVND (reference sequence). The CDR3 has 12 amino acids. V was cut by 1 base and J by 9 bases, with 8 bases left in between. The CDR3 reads CASSIGGETQYF. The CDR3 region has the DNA TGTGCCAGTAGTATAGGGGGGGAGACGCAGTATTTT.

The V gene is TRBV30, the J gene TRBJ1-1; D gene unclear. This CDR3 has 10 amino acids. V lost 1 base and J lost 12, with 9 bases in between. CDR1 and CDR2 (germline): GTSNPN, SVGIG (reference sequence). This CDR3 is CAWSGPRTFF. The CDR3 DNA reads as TGTGCCTGGAGTGGACCGCGGACTTTCTTT.

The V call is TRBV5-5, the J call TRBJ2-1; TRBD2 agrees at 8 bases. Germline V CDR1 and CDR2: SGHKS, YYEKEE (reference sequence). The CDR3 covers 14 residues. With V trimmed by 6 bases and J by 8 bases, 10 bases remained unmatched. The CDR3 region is CASIWGLDRHEQFF. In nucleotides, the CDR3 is TGTGCCAGCATTTGGGGACTAGATCGACATGAGCAGTTCTTC.

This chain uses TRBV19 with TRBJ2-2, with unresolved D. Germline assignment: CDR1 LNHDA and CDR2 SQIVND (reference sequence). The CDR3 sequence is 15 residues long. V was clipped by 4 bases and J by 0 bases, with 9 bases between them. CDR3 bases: TGTGCCAGTAGTAGGGCCCGAGCGAACACCGGGGAGCTGTTTTTT. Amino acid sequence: CASSRARANTGELFF.

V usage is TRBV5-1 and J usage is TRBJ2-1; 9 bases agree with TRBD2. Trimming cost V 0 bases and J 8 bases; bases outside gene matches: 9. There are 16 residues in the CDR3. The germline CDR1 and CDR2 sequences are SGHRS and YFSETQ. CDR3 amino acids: CASSLAGIAGVDEQFF. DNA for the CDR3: TGCGCCAGCAGCTTGGCCGGGATAGCGGGAGTGGATGAGCAGTTCTTC.

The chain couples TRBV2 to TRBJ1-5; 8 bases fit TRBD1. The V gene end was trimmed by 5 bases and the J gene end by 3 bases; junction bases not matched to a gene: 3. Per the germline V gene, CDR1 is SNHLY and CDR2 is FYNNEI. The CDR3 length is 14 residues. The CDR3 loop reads CASSRTGINQPQHF. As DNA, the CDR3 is TGTGCCAGCAGTCGGACAGGGATCAATCAGCCCCAGCATTTT.

CDR3 in amino acids: CASRKDRGRDEQYF. The CDR3 nucleotides read TGCGCCAGCAGAAAGGACAGGGGGCGCGACGAGCAGTACTTC. This chain uses TRBV5-1 with TRBJ2-7; 11 bases map to TRBD1. The J segment lost 5 bases and the V segment lost 5 bases, leaving 6 bases of the junction unmatched. From germline, CDR1 is SGHRS and CDR2 YFSETQ. The CDR3 has 14 amino acids.

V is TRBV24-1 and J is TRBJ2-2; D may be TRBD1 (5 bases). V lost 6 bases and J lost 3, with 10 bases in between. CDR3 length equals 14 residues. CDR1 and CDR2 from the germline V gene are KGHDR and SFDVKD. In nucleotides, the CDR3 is TGTGCCACCAGTTTGGCAGGGTACACCGGGGAGCTGTTTTTT. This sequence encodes CATSLAGYTGELFF.

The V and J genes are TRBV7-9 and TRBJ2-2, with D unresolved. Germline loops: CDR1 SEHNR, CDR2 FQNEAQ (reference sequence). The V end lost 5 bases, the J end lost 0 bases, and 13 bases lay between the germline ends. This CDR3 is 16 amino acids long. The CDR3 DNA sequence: TGTGCCAGCAGCCCAGTGAACCTTGCGAACACCGGGGAGCTGTTTTTT. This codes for CASSPVNLANTGELFF.

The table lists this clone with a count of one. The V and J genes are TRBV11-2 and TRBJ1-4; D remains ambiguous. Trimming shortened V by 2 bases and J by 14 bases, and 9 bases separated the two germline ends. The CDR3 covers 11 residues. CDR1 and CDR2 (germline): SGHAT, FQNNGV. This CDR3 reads CASSLRGMLFF. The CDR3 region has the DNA TGTGCCAGCAGCTTAAGAGGCATGCTGTTTTTT. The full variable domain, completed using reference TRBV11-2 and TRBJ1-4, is EAGVAQSPRYKIIEKRQSVAFWCNPISGHATLYWYQQILGQGPKLLIQFQNNGVVDDSQLPKDRFSAERLKGVDSTLKIQPAKLEDSAVYLCASSLRGMLFFGSGTQLSVL.

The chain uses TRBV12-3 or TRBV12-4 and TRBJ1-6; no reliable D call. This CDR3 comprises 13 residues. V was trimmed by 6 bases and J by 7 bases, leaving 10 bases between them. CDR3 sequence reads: CASSPGPNSPLHF. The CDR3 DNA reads TGTGCCAGCAGCCCAGGCCCGAATTCACCCCTCCACTTT.

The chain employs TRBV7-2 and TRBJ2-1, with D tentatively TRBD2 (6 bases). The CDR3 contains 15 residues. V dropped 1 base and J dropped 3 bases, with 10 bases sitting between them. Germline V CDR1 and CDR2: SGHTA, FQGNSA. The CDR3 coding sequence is TGTGCCAGCAGCTTAGTTACCGGGAGCTACAATGAGCAGTTCTTC. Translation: CASSLVTGSYNEQFF. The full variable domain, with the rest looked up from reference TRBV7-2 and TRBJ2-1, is GAGVSQSPSNKVTEKGKDVELRCDPISGHTALYWYRQSLGQGLEFLIYFQGNSAPDKSGLPSDRFSAERTGGSVSTLTIQRTQQEDSAVYLCASSLVTGSYNEQFFGPGTRLTVL.

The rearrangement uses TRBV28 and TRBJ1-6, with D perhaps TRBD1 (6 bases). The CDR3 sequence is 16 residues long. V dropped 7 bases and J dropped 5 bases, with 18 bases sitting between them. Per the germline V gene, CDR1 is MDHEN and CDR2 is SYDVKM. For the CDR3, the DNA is TGTGCCAGCACCTTAAGGGGGGGGCCCAATAATTCACCCCTCCACTTT. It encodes CASTLRGGPNNSPLHF.